The rows below give T cell receptor beta chains drawn from one sample of a study of CD8+ T cells in alopecia areata. TCRdb's table, derived via immunoSEQ multiplex PCR, lists solely in-frame clones and lacks some. The sample shows about 190,000 clones, roughly 60% of them seen only once. The sequenced sample was CD4+ T cells sorted from blood, obtained at week 24, from a patient treated with tofacitinib. The receptors stem from a human donor with alopecia areata. Both conserved end residues are part of each CDR3. The D gene is left open where the match is weak. Clone sizes are given selectively: once, few, many, or a class where the clone is expanded.

clone size,D gene,V gene,J gene,CDR3 protein,CDR3 DNA
few,NA,TRBV10-2,TRBJ1-5,CASSDTQRGGQPQHF,TGCGCCAGCAGTGACACCCAGCGGGGTGGTCAGCCCCAGCATTTT
many,TRBD1,TRBV11-2,TRBJ2-7,CASSLGIQGYEQYF,TGTGCCAGCAGCTTAGGCATACAGGGGTACGAGCAGTACTTC
few,NA,TRBV7-2,TRBJ1-6,CASSPRLGAAGNSPLHF,TGTGCCAGCAGCCCAAGGCTCGGGGCGGCGGGGAATTCACCCCTCCACTTT
NA,NA,TRBV25-1,TRBJ1-1,CASSETGMNTEAFF,TGTGCCAGCAGTGAAACAGGAATGAACACTGAAGCTTTCTTT
few,NA,TRBV6-5,TRBJ1-1,CASNRGPEAFF,TGTGCCAGCAATCGGGGACCTGAAGCTTTCTTT
NA,NA,TRBV30,TRBJ2-7,CAWSVGSRQYEQYF,TGTGCCTGGAGTGTTGGTAGTCGCCAATACGAGCAGTACTTC
NA,NA,TRBV29-1,TRBJ2-2,CSGGAGTGELFF,TGCAGCGGTGGGGCGGGCACCGGGGAGCTGTTTTTT
NA,NA,TRBV15,TRBJ1-1,CATSPDRMNTEAFF,TGTGCCACCAGCCCAGACAGAATGAACACTGAAGCTTTCTTT
NA,NA,TRBV27,TRBJ1-2,CASSFWDTSGYTF,TGTGCCAGCAGTTTTTGGGACACCTCTGGCTACACCTTC
once,NA,TRBV29-1,TRBJ1-2,CSHGDPGGYTF,TGCAGCCACGGGGACCCAGGGGGCTACACCTTC
NA,TRBD1,TRBV29-1,TRBJ1-2,CSARGQANYGYTF,TGCAGCGCCCGGGGACAGGCAAACTATGGCTACACCTTC
few,NA,TRBV5-5,TRBJ1-5,CASSFRGNGNQPQHF,TGTGCCAGCAGCTTCAGAGGCAACGGCAATCAGCCCCAGCATTTT
once,TRBD1,TRBV11-2,TRBJ1-1,CASSPGAGDSREAFF,TGTGCCAGCAGCCCAGGGGCAGGGGACAGCCGTGAAGCTTTCTTT
once,NA,TRBV29-1,TRBJ1-1,CSVDGRPEAFF,TGCAGCGTTGACGGTCGCCCTGAAGCTTTCTTT
once,NA,TRBV9,TRBJ1-6,CASSPRGQLIYNSPLHF,TGTGCCAGCAGCCCCCGTGGACAGCTCATTTATAATTCACCCCTCCACTTT
NA,TRBD2,TRBV4-3,TRBJ2-3,CASSQGLAGGPTYF,TGCGCCAGCAGCCAAGGACTAGCGGGGGGCCCCACGTATTTT
NA,NA,TRBV11-2,TRBJ2-4,CASSLVGPNIQYF,TGTGCCAGCAGCTTAGTTGGGCCAAACATTCAGTACTTC
NA,NA,TRBV6-1,TRBJ2-6,CASKGTGANVLTF,TGTGCCAGCAAGGGGACTGGGGCCAACGTCCTGACTTTC